These 7 T cell receptor beta chains were all obtained from the same sample, sequenced in a study of cytomegalovirus exposure and HLA in healthy donors. PCR primers comprised 60 Vbeta and 13 Jbeta primers. Here immunoSEQ multiplex PCR was the method, and the copy in TCRdb shows in-frame clones only, minus some. The sample holds more than 200,000 clones, roughly 79% seen once. Sequencing used PBMCs. The receptor source for this set is a man between 18 and 29 years old in good health and CMV-seronegative.

The chain links TRBV14 to TRBJ1-6; 7 bases are a match to TRBD1. CDR1 is SGHDN, CDR2 FVKESK, per germline. J lost 1 base, V lost 4 bases, and 7 bases had no gene match. The CDR3 consists of 17 residues. The CDR3 spells CASSLTGVGSYNSPLHF. The CDR3 region has the DNA TGTGCCAGCAGCCTAACAGGGGTTGGATCCTATAATTCACCCCTCCACTTT.

The chain recombines TRBV4-1 with TRBJ2-3, with TRBD1 matching over 9 bases. Germline V gives CDR1 MGHRA, CDR2 YSYEKL. V was pared by 5 bases and J by 5 bases, with 8 bases of the junction left unmatched. This CDR3 spans 15 amino acids. CDR3 loop: CASSYSQGAQDTQYF. CDR3 nucleotide sequence: TGCGCCAGCAGCTACTCACAGGGGGCTCAAGATACGCAGTATTTT.

V and J are TRBV4-3 and TRBJ1-1; D may be TRBD1 (5 bases). The CDR3 consists of 14 residues. Germline CDR1 reads LGHNA; CDR2 reads YSLEER. V lost 4 bases and J 10 bases, leaving 19 bases between the germline ends. CDR3 sequence (DNA): TGCGCCAGCAGCCCGACGACAAGGGGCGAAAGAGCTTTCTTT. Translated: CASSPTTRGERAFF.

This rearrangement joins TRBV4-2 to TRBJ2-5; TRBD1 matches at 11 bases. The end of the DNA fits TRBJ2-7 better, so the J call may be wrong. Germline-derived CDR1 and CDR2 are LGHNA and YNFKEQ. The CDR3 totals 15 residues. The CDR3: CASSQPGTGGYEQYF. The CDR3 bases are TGTGCCAGCAGCCAACCCGGGACAGGGGGCTACGAGCAGTACTTC.

The V call is TRBV20-1, the J call TRBJ2-7, with TRBD1 as a possible D gene (5 bases). CDR1 DFQATT and CDR2 SNEGSKA come from the germline V gene (reference sequence). Trimming pared 6 bases from V and 7 bases from J, leaving 13 bases between. The CDR3 sequence is 11 residues long. In DNA, the CDR3 is TGCAGTGCAAACCATAACAGGGAGCAGTACTTC. Its translation: CSANHNREQYF.

The chain's CDR3 is CASSLYRGSGDTQYF. For the CDR3, the DNA is TGTGCCAGCAGCTTATATCGAGGGAGTGGAGATACGCAGTATTTT. V usage is TRBV7-3 and J usage is TRBJ2-3, with D maybe TRBD2 (5 bases). The CDR3 consists of 15 residues. Between the trimmed V and J ends, which lost 2 bases and 5 bases, there was a span of 14 bases. Germline V lookup: CDR1 SGHTA, CDR2 FQGTGA.

This clone was seen only once. The rearrangement links TRBV30 to TRBJ1-4; 11 bases match TRBD1. There are 15 residues in the CDR3. The trim removed 5 bases at V and 6 bases at J, leaving 8 bases unmatched. Germline values: CDR1 GTSNPN, CDR2 SVGIG (reference sequence). DNA of the CDR3: TGTGCCTGGGGACTAGGACAGGGGGCTTATGAAAAACTGTTTTTT. This codes for CAWGLGQGAYEKLFF.